This T cell receptor (beta chain) is from a study of T cell repertoires in cytomegalovirus infection. Across the whole study: From public TCR beta signatures came an indication of both CMV infection and matching HLA type.

This clonotype was seen a handful of times. Its specificity is not known. The V gene's germline CDR1 is KGHSH and CDR2 LQKENI. The CDR3 is made up of 15 amino acids. Trimming cost V 5 bases and J 0 bases, with 11 bases left between them. Notes on the study in general: Clonotypes of TCR beta that were HLA-C-restricted and CMV-specific dominated the ex vivo response.

TCRdb independently ran MiXCR on the reads; one entry per CDR3 protein. The profile shows 200,000 to 300,000 distinct CDR3 sequences, approximately 13% of them singletons. This sequence originates from a human donor in good health (CMV status not recorded). Some clones in this sample may be carry-over from other donors' samples. The gene calls are TRBV18 and TRBJ1-3; D may be TRBD1 (5 bases). Specimen: PBMCs. The CDR3 DNA is TGTGCCAGCTCAGGCGACAGTGACTCTGGAAACACCATATATTTT. Residues: CASSGDSDSGNTIYF. Supplemented by reference TRBV18 and TRBJ1-3, the full variable domain reads NAGVMQNPRHLVRRRGQEARLRCSPMKGHSHVYWYRQLPEEGLKFMVYLQKENIIDESGMPKERFSAEFPKEGPSILRIQQVVRGDSAAYFCASSGDSDSGNTIYFGEGSWLTVV.